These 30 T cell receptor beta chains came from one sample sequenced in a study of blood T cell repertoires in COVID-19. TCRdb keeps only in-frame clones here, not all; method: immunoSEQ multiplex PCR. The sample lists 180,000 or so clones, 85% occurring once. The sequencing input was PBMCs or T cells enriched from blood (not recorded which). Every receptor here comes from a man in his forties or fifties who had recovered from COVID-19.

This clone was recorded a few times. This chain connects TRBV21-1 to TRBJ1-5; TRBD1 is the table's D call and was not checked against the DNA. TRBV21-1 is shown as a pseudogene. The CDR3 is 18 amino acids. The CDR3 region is CASILTGLSLSWGQPQHF. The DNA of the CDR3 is TGTGCCAGCATCTTGACAGGGCTAAGTCTCTCCTGGGGTCAGCCCCAGCATTTT.

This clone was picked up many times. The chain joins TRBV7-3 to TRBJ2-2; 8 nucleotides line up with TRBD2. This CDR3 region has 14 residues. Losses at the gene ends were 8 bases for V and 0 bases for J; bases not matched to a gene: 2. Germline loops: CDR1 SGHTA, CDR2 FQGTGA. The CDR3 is CASGGLANTGELFF. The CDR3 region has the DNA TGTGCCAGCGGGGGACTAGCGAACACCGGGGAGCTGTTTTTT.

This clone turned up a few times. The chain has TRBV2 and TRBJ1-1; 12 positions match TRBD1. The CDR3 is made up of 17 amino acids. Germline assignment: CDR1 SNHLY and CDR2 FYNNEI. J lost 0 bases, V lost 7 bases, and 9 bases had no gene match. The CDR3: CASISRGQGAMNTEAFF. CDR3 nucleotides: TGTGCCAGCATTTCACGGGGACAGGGGGCGATGAACACTGAAGCTTTCTTT. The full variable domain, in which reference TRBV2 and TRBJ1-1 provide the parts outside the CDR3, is EPEVTQTPSHQVTQMGQEVILRCVPISNHLYFYWYRQILGQKVEFLVSFYNNEISEKSEIFDDQFSVERPDGSNFTLKIRSTKLEDSAMYFCASISRGQGAMNTEAFFGQGTRLTVV.

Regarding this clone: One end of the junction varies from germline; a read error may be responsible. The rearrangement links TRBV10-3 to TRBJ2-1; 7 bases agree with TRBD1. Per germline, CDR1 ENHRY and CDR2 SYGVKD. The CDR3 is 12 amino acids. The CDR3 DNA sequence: TGTGCCATCAGTGATCCAAAGACAGGGACCATCTTC. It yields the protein CAISDPKTGTIF.

The CDR3: CASSPGTAGEQYF. CDR3 nucleotide sequence: TGTGCCAGTAGTCCTGGGACAGCTGGCGAGCAGTACTTC. The chain couples TRBV19 to TRBJ2-7; 7 positions agree with TRBD1. The junction had 7 bases not matched to a gene; V was cut back by 5 bases and J by 6 bases. Per germline, CDR1 LNHDA and CDR2 SQIVND (reference sequence). The CDR3 sequence is 13 residues long.

This CDR3 reads CASSPPTRDFNYGYTF. CDR3 DNA: TGTGCCAGCAGCCCCCCTACTCGGGACTTCAACTATGGCTACACCTTC. The chain uses TRBV7-9 and TRBJ1-2; tentative D call: TRBD1 (5 bases). The CDR3 has 16 amino acids. Per the germline V gene, CDR1 is SEHNR and CDR2 is FQNEAQ (reference sequence). V lost 5 bases and J 2 bases, leaving 18 bases between the germline ends.

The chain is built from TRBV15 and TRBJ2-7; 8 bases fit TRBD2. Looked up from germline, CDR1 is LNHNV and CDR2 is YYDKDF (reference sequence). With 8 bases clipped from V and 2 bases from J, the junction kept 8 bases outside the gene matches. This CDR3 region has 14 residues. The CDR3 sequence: CATGAGGPPYEQYF. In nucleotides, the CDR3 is TGTGCCACCGGGGCGGGGGGACCCCCCTACGAGCAGTACTTC.

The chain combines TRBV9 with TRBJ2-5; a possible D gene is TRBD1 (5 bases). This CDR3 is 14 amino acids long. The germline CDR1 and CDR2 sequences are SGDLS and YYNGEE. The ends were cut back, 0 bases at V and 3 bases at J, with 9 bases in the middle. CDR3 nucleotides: TGTGCCAGCAGCGTAGCCCCCAGGGAAGAGACCCAGTACTTC. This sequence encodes CASSVAPREETQYF.

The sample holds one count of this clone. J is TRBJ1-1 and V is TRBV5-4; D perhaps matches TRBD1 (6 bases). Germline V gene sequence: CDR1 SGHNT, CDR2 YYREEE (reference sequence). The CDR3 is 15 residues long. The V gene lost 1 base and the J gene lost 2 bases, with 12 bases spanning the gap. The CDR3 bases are TGTGCCAGCAGCTTGCAGGGGATAGGAAACACTGAAGCTTTCTTT. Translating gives CASSLQGIGNTEAFF.

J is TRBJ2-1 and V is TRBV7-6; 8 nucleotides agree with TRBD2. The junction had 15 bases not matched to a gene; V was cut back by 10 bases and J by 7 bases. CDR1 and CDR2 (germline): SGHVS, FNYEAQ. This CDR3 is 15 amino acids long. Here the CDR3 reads CATSRGSGSMNEQFF. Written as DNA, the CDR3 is TGTGCCACCTCGCGGGGGAGCGGGAGTATGAATGAGCAGTTCTTC.

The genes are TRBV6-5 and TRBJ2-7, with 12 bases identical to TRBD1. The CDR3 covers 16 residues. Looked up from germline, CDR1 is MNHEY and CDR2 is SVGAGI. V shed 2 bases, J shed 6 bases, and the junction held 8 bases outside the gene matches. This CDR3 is CASSYHIGDRGLEQYF. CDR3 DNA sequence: TGTGCCAGCAGTTACCACATAGGGGACAGGGGGCTCGAGCAGTACTTC.

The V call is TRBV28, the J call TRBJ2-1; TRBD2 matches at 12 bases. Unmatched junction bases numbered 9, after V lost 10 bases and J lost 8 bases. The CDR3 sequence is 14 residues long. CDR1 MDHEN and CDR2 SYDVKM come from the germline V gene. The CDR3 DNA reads TGTGCCAACTCACCGGGACTAGCGGGTGATGAGCAGTTCTTC. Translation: CANSPGLAGDEQFF.

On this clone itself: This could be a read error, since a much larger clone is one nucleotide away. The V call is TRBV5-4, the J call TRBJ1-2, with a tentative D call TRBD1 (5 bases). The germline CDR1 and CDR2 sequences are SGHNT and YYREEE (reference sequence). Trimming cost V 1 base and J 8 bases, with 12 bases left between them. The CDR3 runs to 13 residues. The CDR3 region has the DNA TGTGCCAGCAGCTTGAGCAGGGAGGGAGGCTACACCTTC. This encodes CASSLSREGGYTF.

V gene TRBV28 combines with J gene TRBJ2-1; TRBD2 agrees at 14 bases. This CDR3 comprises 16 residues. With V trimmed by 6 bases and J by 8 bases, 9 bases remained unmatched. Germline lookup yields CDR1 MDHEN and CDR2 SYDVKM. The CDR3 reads CASRLTGTSGSYEQFF. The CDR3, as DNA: TGTGCCAGCAGGCTTACCGGGACTAGCGGGAGCTATGAGCAGTTCTTC.

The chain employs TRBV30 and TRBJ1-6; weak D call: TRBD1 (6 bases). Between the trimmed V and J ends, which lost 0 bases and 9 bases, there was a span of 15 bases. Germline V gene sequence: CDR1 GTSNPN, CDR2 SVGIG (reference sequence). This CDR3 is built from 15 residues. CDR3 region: CAWSVPGGAGSPLHF. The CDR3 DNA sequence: TGTGCCTGGAGTGTACCGGGGGGCGCAGGTTCACCCCTCCACTTT.

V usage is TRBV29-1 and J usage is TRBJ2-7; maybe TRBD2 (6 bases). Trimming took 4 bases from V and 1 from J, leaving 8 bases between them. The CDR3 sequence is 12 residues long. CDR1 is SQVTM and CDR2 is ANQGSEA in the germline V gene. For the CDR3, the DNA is TGCAGCGTTGCCGGGAGTTCCTACGAGCAGTACTTC. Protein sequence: CSVAGSSYEQYF.

The CDR3 sequence is CASSVAGTQGYTF. The DNA for the CDR3 is TGTGCCAGCAGCGTAGCTGGTACTCAAGGCTACACCTTC. This chain joins TRBV9 and TRBJ1-2; D is ambiguous. This CDR3 spans 13 amino acids. V was trimmed by 0 bases and J by 8 bases, leaving 11 bases between them. Germline CDR1 is SGDLS and CDR2 is YYNGEE.

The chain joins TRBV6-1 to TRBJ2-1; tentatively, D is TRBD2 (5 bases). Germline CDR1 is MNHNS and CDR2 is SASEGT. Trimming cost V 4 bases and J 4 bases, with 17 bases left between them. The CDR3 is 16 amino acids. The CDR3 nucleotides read TGTGCCAGCAGTGGTTCGAGGGCAGTACAATACAATGAGCAGTTCTTC. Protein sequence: CASSGSRAVQYNEQFF.

The CDR3 bases are TGCGCCAGCAGTTCCGGGGACATAGGAAACACCATATATTTT. The encoded protein is CASSSGDIGNTIYF. V and J are TRBV5-1 and TRBJ1-3, with D perhaps TRBD1 (6 bases). The length of the CDR3 is 14 residues. The V gene's germline CDR1 is SGHRS and CDR2 YFSETQ. The germline V and J ends were trimmed by 5 bases and 4 bases, with 13 bases remaining between them.

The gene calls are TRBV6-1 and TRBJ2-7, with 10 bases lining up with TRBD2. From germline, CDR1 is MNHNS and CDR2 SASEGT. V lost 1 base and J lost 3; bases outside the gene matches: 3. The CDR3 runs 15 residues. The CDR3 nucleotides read TGTGCCAGCAGTGAAGTAGCTAGCGGGAGCTACGAGCAGTACTTC. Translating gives CASSEVASGSYEQYF.

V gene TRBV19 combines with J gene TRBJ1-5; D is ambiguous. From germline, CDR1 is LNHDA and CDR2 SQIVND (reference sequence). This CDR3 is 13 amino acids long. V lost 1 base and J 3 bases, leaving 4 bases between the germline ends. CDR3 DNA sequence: TGTGCCAGTAGTATAGCCCTCAATCAGCCCCAGCATTTT. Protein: CASSIALNQPQHF.

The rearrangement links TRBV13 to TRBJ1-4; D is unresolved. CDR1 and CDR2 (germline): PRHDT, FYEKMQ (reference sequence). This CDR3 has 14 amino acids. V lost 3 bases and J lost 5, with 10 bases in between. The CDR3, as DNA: TGTGCCAGCAGCTTTTATCGGGAAAATGAAAAACTGTTTTTT. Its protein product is CASSFYRENEKLFF.

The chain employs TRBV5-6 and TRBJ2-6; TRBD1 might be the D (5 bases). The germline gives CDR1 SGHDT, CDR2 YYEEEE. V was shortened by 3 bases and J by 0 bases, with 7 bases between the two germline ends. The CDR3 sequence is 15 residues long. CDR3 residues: CASSSQDSGANVLTF. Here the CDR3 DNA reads TGTGCCAGCAGCTCACAGGACTCTGGGGCCAACGTCCTGACTTTC.

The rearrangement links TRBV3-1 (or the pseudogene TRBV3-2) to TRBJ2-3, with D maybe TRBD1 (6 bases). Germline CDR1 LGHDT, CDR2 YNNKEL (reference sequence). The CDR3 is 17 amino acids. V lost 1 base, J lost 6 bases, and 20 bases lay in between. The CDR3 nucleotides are TGTGCCAGCAGCCAAGTAATGGGCTGGCAGGGGCAGGATACGCAGTATTTT. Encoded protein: CASSQVMGWQGQDTQYF.

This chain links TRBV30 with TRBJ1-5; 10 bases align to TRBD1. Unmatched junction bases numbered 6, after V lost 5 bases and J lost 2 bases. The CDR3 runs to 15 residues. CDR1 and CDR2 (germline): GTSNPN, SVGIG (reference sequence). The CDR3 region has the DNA TGTGCCTGGTCGACAGGGGGCCGTGGCAATCAGCCCCAGCATTTT. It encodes CAWSTGGRGNQPQHF.

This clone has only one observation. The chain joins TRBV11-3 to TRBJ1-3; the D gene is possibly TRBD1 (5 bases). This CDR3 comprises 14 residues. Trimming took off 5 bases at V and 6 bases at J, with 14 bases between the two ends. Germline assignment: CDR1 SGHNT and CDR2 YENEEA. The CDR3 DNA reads TGTGCCAGCAGCCCGGGGGTAGCAGAAAACACCATATATTTT. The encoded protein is CASSPGVAENTIYF.

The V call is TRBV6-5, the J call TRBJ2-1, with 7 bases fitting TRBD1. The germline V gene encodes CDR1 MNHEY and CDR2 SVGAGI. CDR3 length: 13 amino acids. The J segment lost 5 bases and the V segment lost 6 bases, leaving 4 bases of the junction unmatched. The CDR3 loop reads CASRPGTDNEQFF. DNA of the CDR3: TGTGCCAGCAGACCAGGGACAGACAATGAGCAGTTCTTC.

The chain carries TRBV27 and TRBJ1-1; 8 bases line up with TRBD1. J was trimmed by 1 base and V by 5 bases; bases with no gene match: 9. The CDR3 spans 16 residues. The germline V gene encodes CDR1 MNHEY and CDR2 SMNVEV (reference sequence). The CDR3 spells CASSPTGATRNTEAFF. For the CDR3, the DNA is TGTGCCAGCAGTCCGACAGGGGCCACAAGGAACACTGAAGCTTTCTTT.

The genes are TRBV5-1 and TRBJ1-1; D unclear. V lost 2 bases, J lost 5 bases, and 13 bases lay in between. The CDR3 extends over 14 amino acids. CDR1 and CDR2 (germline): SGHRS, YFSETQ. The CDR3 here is CASSFYISGTEAFF. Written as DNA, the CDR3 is TGCGCCAGCAGCTTCTATATATCCGGGACTGAAGCTTTCTTT.

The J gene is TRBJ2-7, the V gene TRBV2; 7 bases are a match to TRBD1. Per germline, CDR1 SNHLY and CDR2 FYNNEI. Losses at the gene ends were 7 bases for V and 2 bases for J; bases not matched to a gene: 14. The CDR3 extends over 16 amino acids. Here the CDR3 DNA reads TGTGCCAGCATTTCCGAGGACAGGCTATCTCCCTACGAGCAGTACTTC. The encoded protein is CASISEDRLSPYEQYF.